Following are 22 T cell receptor beta chains from one sample sequenced in a study of blood T cell repertoires in COVID-19. Sequencing used immunoSEQ multiplex PCR; TCRdb keeps in-frame clones, though not all of them. The sample lists about 130,000 clones; approximately 89% were seen once. The specimen sequenced was peripheral blood. The receptors stem from a woman in her fifties or sixties with acute or convalescent COVID-19.

This sequence joins TRBV11-1 and TRBJ2-1; perhaps TRBD2 as D (5 bases). Per germline, CDR1 SGHAT and CDR2 FQDESV (reference sequence). The CDR3 contains 14 residues. V was trimmed by 2 bases and J by 7 bases, leaving 12 bases between them. The CDR3 protein is CASSLSGNRNEQFF. The CDR3 nucleotides are TGTGCCAGCAGCTTATCCGGGAATCGGAATGAGCAGTTCTTC.

The chain employs TRBV9 and TRBJ2-2; perhaps TRBD2 as D (7 bases). The CDR3 loop spans 17 amino acids. Trimming pared 4 bases from V and 5 bases from J, leaving 21 bases between. Germline V CDR1 and CDR2: SGDLS, YYNGEE. The CDR3 DNA reads TGTGCCAGCAGCCACGGCCTTGGAGGGAGGGGGACCGGGGAGCTGTTTTTT. Translation: CASSHGLGGRGTGELFF.

In this sample, this clone turned up once. V usage is TRBV14 and J usage is TRBJ2-2, with 10 bases aligning to TRBD2. Germline trimming cut 2 bases from V and 4 bases from J; bases unmatched to any gene: 7. In germline, CDR1 is SGHDN, CDR2 FVKESK. The CDR3 runs 17 residues. This CDR3 reads CASSQYRLAGFTGELFF. The CDR3 DNA is TGTGCCAGCAGCCAATACCGACTAGCGGGTTTCACCGGGGAGCTGTTTTTT.

This clone appeared a few times. CDR3 nucleotide sequence: TGTGCCAGCAGCCCGACAGTCCTCTCCCAGCAGTACGTC. This codes for CASSPTVLSQQYV. V is TRBV7-9 and J is TRBJ2-7; weak D call: TRBD1 (5 bases). This CDR3 has 13 residues. Trimming pared 5 bases from V and 8 bases from J, leaving 16 bases between. The germline V gene has CDR1 SEHNR and CDR2 FQNEAQ (reference sequence).

This chain connects TRBV5-1 to TRBJ1-2; TRBD1 matches at 7 bases. Trimming cost V 0 bases and J 6 bases; bases outside gene matches: 5. This CDR3 is 14 amino acids long. CDR1 is SGHRS, CDR2 YFSETQ, per germline. CDR3: CASSLGGQANGYTF. The DNA for the CDR3 is TGCGCCAGCAGCTTGGGAGGACAGGCAAATGGCTACACCTTC.

The chain is built from TRBV18 and TRBJ2-7; 7 nucleotides align to TRBD1. Unmatched junction bases numbered 6, after V lost 1 base and J lost 6 bases. The CDR3 has 14 residues. Germline V CDR1 and CDR2: KGHSH, LQKENI. CDR3 in amino acids: CASSPLTGLGEQYF. CDR3 nucleotides: TGTGCCAGCTCACCACTGACAGGGTTGGGCGAGCAGTACTTC.

The V call is TRBV27, the J call TRBJ1-5; tentative D call: TRBD1 (6 bases). Germline loops: CDR1 MNHEY, CDR2 SMNVEV (reference sequence). The CDR3 is 13 amino acids. V was clipped by 4 bases and J by 5 bases, with 9 bases between them. In nucleotides, the CDR3 is TGTGCCAGCAGTTGGGGGCCTTATCAGCCCCAGCATTTT. Translated, it gives CASSWGPYQPQHF.

CDR3 bases: TGTGCCAGTACCGACAGGGTTAATGAGCAGTTCTTC. Amino acid sequence: CASTDRVNEQFF. This chain joins TRBV19 and TRBJ2-1, with 7 nucleotides matching TRBD1. Germline loops: CDR1 LNHDA, CDR2 SQIVND (reference sequence). This CDR3 region has 12 residues. The J segment lost 7 bases and the V segment lost 7 bases, leaving 4 bases of the junction unmatched.

In its sample, this clone was seen once. The CDR3 spells CASSDQRQAQETQYF. CDR3 DNA sequence: TGTGCCAGCAGCGACCAGAGACAGGCGCAAGAGACCCAGTACTTC. This chain connects TRBV21-1 to TRBJ2-5; TRBD1 reflects the table's D call only, with no check against the DNA. TRBV21-1 is a pseudogene. The CDR3 runs 15 residues.

This clone was counted only a few times. The chain joins TRBV7-8 to TRBJ1-5, with a weak D call TRBD1 (5 bases). V shed 7 bases and J shed 2 bases, with 12 bases lying between them. The CDR3 consists of 14 residues. Germline CDR1 reads SGHVS; CDR2 reads FQNEAQ. The chain's CDR3 is CASTMGTGNQPQHF. The DNA for the CDR3 is TGTGCCAGCACTATGGGGACTGGCAATCAGCCCCAGCATTTT.

The CDR3 sequence: CASSTPNRGRNQPQHF. For the CDR3, the DNA is TGTGCCAGTAGTACCCCAAACCGGGGTCGCAATCAGCCCCAGCATTTT. The chain couples TRBV19 to TRBJ1-5; D call uncertain. Trimming stripped 4 bases from V and 2 bases from J, with 15 bases between. In germline, CDR1 is LNHDA, CDR2 SQIVND (reference sequence). CDR3 length: 16 amino acids.

This clone was picked up a small number of times. The same CDR3 can be traced to other DNA sequences in this sample. The J gene is TRBJ2-1, the V gene TRBV6-2 or TRBV6-3; a weak D match, TRBD2 (5 bases). Germline CDR1 and CDR2: MNHEY and SVGEGT. The CDR3 is 16 residues long. V dropped 2 bases and J dropped 0 bases, with 11 bases sitting between them. The CDR3 reads CASSYGPGLSYNEQFF. The CDR3 nucleotides are TGTGCCAGCAGTTACGGCCCTGGACTCTCCTACAATGAGCAGTTCTTC.

This chain connects TRBV5-1 to TRBJ1-1; D uncertain. The V end was cut by 1 base, the J end by 3 bases, with 13 bases between. From germline, CDR1 is SGHRS and CDR2 YFSETQ. The CDR3 sequence is 15 residues long. As DNA, the CDR3 is TGCGCCAGCAGCTTGATGGATCCCGGGGACACTGAAGCTTTCTTT. Translated, it gives CASSLMDPGDTEAFF.

In its sample, this clone was seen once. The chain has TRBV2 and TRBJ2-1; weak D call: TRBD2 (5 bases). In germline, CDR1 is SNHLY, CDR2 FYNNEI. The V end lost 0 bases, the J end lost 6 bases, and 9 bases lay between the germline ends. This CDR3 has 14 residues. The CDR3 coding sequence is TGTGCCAGCAGTGAAGCGAGCGGCCTCAATGAGCAGTTCTTC. This gives the protein CASSEASGLNEQFF.

V and J are TRBV3-1 (or the pseudogene TRBV3-2) and TRBJ1-2; D is unresolved. The CDR3 contains 13 residues. From germline, CDR1 is LGHDT and CDR2 YNNKEL (reference sequence). Trimming shortened V by 1 base and J by 8 bases, and 11 bases separated the two germline ends. Here the CDR3 reads CASSQGLVEGYTF. The CDR3 region has the DNA TGTGCCAGCAGCCAAGGTCTTGTAGAAGGCTACACCTTC.

The V call is TRBV2, the J call TRBJ2-3, with 8 bases matching TRBD2. Germline V gene sequence: CDR1 SNHLY, CDR2 FYNNEI. Trimming removed 6 bases from V and 5 bases from J; junction bases left unmatched: 10. The CDR3 length is 15 residues. The CDR3 loop is CASSGRVPSIDTQYF. The CDR3 DNA follows: TGTGCCAGCAGCGGGAGGGTCCCCTCGATAGATACGCAGTATTTT.

This clone was counted a few times. The V call is TRBV6-5, the J call TRBJ1-1; a weak D match, TRBD1 (5 bases). The CDR3 contains 13 residues. Between the trimmed V and J ends, which lost 6 bases and 1 base, there was a span of 9 bases. CDR1 is MNHEY and CDR2 is SVGAGI in the germline V gene. The CDR3 is CASRRTGNTEAFF. DNA for the CDR3: TGTGCCAGCAGGCGAACAGGGAACACTGAAGCTTTCTTT.

This clone was found a few times. This sequence joins TRBV3-1 (or the pseudogene TRBV3-2) and TRBJ1-2; 12 bases fit TRBD1. The junction had 13 bases not matched to a gene; V was cut back by 4 bases and J by 7 bases. The CDR3 is 17 residues long. Germline V lookup: CDR1 LGHDT, CDR2 YNNKEL (reference sequence). The CDR3 is CASSRRGTGGEWGGYTF. DNA for the CDR3: TGTGCCAGCAGCCGTCGCGGGACAGGGGGCGAATGGGGTGGCTACACCTTC.

This chain joins TRBV6-5 and TRBJ1-2; 8 bases align to TRBD1. The CDR3 runs to 14 residues. The V segment lost 2 bases and the J segment 5 bases; nucleotides outside the gene matches: 4. CDR1 is MNHEY and CDR2 is SVGAGI in the germline V gene. CDR3 coding DNA: TGTGCCAGCAGTTACACGGACAGGGATTATGGCTACACCTTC. This codes for CASSYTDRDYGYTF.

This chain joins TRBV5-1 and TRBJ2-7; 8 bases are a match to TRBD1. The germline V gene encodes CDR1 SGHRS and CDR2 YFSETQ. CDR3 length: 15 amino acids. V trimming: 4 bases; J trimming: 0 bases; junction bases outside the gene matches: 6. CDR3 protein: CASSAGQGLSYEQYF. CDR3 coding DNA: TGCGCCAGCAGCGCCGGACAGGGCCTCTCCTACGAGCAGTACTTC.

CDR3 bases: TGTGCCACCTCTCGACCAACAGGGGTTAATGGCTACACCTTC. Protein sequence: CATSRPTGVNGYTF. This chain joins TRBV10-3 and TRBJ1-2; 7 nucleotides align to TRBD1. Germline V gene lookup returns CDR1 ENHRY and CDR2 SYGVKD. V was pared by 10 bases and J by 6 bases, with 14 bases of the junction left unmatched. The CDR3 runs to 14 residues.

The chain joins TRBV19 to TRBJ2-7, with 7 positions matching TRBD2. The CDR3 sequence is 14 residues long. V lost 7 bases to trimming and J lost 7 bases; unmatched junction nucleotides: 13. Germline V gene lookup returns CDR1 LNHDA and CDR2 SQIVND (reference sequence). The CDR3 DNA sequence: TGTGCCAGTACCCAGGGAGGGGCATTTAGTGAGCAGTACTTC. Translated: CASTQGGAFSEQYF. Based on the CDR3 plus reference TRBV19 and TRBJ2-7, the full variable domain is DGGITQSPKYLFRKEGQNVTLSCEQNLNHDAMYWYRQDPGQGLRLIYYSQIVNDFQKGDIAEGYSVSREKKESFPLTVTSAQKNPTAFYLCASTQGGAFSEQYFGPGTRLTVT.